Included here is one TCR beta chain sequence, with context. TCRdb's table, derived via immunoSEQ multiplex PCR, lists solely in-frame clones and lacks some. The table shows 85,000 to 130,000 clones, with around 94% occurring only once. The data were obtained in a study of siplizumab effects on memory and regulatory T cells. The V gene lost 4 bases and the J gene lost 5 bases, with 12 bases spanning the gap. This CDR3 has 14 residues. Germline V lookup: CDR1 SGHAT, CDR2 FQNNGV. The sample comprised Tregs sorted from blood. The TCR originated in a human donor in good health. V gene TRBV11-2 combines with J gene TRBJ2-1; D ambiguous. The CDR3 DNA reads TGTGCCAGCAGCTGGGGTGGTTTCCACAATGAGCAGTTCTTC. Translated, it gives CASSWGGFHNEQFF.